These 25 T cell receptor beta chains came from one sample sequenced in a study of T cells in Graves' hyperthyroidism and ophthalmopathy. Regions amplified from RNA transcripts were the TCR beta CDR3 regions. During a first-round RT-PCR of the TCR CDR3, the HTBI primer set was used. MiXCR, applied by TCRdb to the multiplex PCR reads, yields one record per CDR3 protein. The sample carries about 500,000 distinct CDR3 sequences, about 16% recorded once. The sequenced material came from blood. All receptors come from a woman in her twenties or thirties with Graves' ophthalmopathy.

This clonotype occurred a few times. This could be a read error, since a much larger clone is one nucleotide away. The genes are TRBV7-3 and TRBJ1-1; D is undetermined. CDR1 and CDR2 (germline): SGHTA, FQGTGA. Trimming left V 2 bases short and J 7 bases short, with 14 bases between. This CDR3 comprises 14 residues. The CDR3 loop is CASSLSGRTGEAFF. The DNA for the CDR3 is TGTGCCAGCAGCTTATCTGGCCGGACTGGTGAAGCTTTCTTT.

This clonotype was seen ten or more times. CDR3 sequence: CACKHRDSRSGELFF. CDR3 nucleotides: TGTGCCTGTAAACACCGGGACTCCAGATCCGGGGAGCTGTTTTTT. V gene TRBV30 combines with J gene TRBJ2-2, with D possibly matching TRBD2 (6 bases). Trimming pared 6 bases from V and 6 bases from J, leaving 20 bases between. Germline assignment: CDR1 GTSNPN and CDR2 SVGIG (reference sequence). The CDR3 covers 15 residues.

This clonotype was counted only a few times. The chain couples TRBV6-2 or TRBV6-3 to TRBJ1-1; 8 bases match TRBD1. CDR1 and CDR2 from the germline V gene are MNHEY and SVGEGT. This CDR3 has 16 residues. V gave up 6 bases and J gave up 0 bases; unmatched junction bases: 9. The DNA of the CDR3 is TGTGCCAGCAGGCACCGACAGGGGAGAATGAACACTGAAGCTTTCTTT. This gives the protein CASRHRQGRMNTEAFF.

This clonotype has ten or more counts. The gene calls are TRBV4-1 and TRBJ1-2; no definite D call. The CDR3 runs 15 residues. Germline values: CDR1 MGHRA, CDR2 YSYEKL. V was shortened by 3 bases and J by 0 bases, with 11 bases between the two germline ends. The CDR3 spells CASSHATRPNYGYTF. For the CDR3, the DNA is TGCGCCAGCAGCCATGCGACACGCCCTAACTATGGCTACACCTTC.

This clonotype was observed at least ten times. The chain is built from TRBV20-1 and TRBJ1-1; D perhaps matches TRBD1 (6 bases). V dropped 5 bases and J dropped 0 bases, with 10 bases sitting between them. CDR1 and CDR2 (germline): DFQATT, SNEGSKA (reference sequence). The CDR3 totals 13 residues. CDR3 sequence reads: CSAGRTVNTEAFF. Written as DNA, the CDR3 is TGCAGTGCTGGACGGACAGTGAACACTGAAGCTTTCTTT.

This clonotype was picked up a small number of times. V and J are TRBV10-3 and TRBJ2-5; maybe TRBD1 (5 bases). This CDR3 has 16 amino acids. V lost 6 bases and J lost 2, with 19 bases in between. Germline V gene sequence: CDR1 ENHRY, CDR2 SYGVKD. CDR3: CAIRVGAVVDQETQYF. In nucleotides, the CDR3 is TGTGCCATCAGGGTTGGGGCGGTGGTTGATCAAGAGACCCAGTACTTC.

This clonotype turned up a few times. This may stem from a read error, because a much larger clone lies one nucleotide away. V gene TRBV28 combines with J gene TRBJ2-5; 7 nucleotides agree with TRBD1. The CDR3 is 17 residues long. The germline V gene has CDR1 MDHEN and CDR2 SYDVKM. CDR3 nucleotide sequence: TGTGCCAGCAGTTCACTAATGTTACAGGGGCGTCAAGAGTCCCAGTACTTC. As protein: CASSSLMLQGRQESQYF.

V and J are TRBV3-1 and TRBJ2-4; no clear D. The V end lost 1 base, the J end lost 12 bases, and 22 bases lay between the germline ends. This CDR3 contains 16 residues. Germline CDR1 LGHDT, CDR2 YNNKEL (reference sequence). The CDR3 DNA reads as TGTGCCAGCAGCCAAGGTCTTGGCCGGACCAACAAAAATCAGTACTTC. Protein: CASSQGLGRTNKNQYF.

The chain recombines TRBV7-3 with TRBJ1-4, with no clear D. Looked up from germline, CDR1 is SGHTA and CDR2 is FQGTGA. The V and J ends lost 3 bases and 6 bases respectively, with 14 bases between them. The CDR3 contains 15 residues. CDR3 coding DNA: TGTGCCAGCAGCTTTACAACGGGATCTGATGAAAAACTGTTTTTT. It specifies CASSFTTGSDEKLFF.

This clonotype was observed many times. V and J are TRBV12-3 or TRBV12-4 and TRBJ2-5; TRBD2 might be the D (6 bases). V lost 10 bases and J lost 1, with 16 bases in between. CDR3 length: 14 amino acids. The CDR3 protein is CATTGWGVQETQYF. The CDR3 bases are TGTGCCACCACCGGGTGGGGGGTCCAAGAGACCCAGTACTTC.

This clonotype was found many times. This CDR3 reads CASSFRERRNNEQFF. CDR3 sequence (DNA): TGTGCCAGCAGTTTCAGGGAGAGGAGAAACAATGAGCAGTTCTTC. This chain uses TRBV12-3 or TRBV12-4 with TRBJ2-1; D is perhaps TRBD1 or TRBD2 (5 bases each). Trimming cost V 3 bases and J 5 bases, with 14 bases left between them. The CDR3 length is 15 residues.

Ten or more counts support this clonotype. The rearrangement links TRBV5-1 to TRBJ2-6; 9 bases agree with TRBD2. Germline V gene sequence: CDR1 SGHRS, CDR2 YFSETQ. The CDR3 contains 18 residues. V lost 0 bases, J lost 3 bases, and 7 bases stayed unmatched. The CDR3 is CASSLEGGRAFGANVLTF. CDR3 DNA: TGCGCCAGCAGCTTGGAAGGCGGGAGGGCCTTTGGGGCCAACGTCCTGACTTTC. The full variable domain, with the rest looked up from reference TRBV5-1 and TRBJ2-6, is KAGVTQTPRYLIKTRGQQVTLSCSPISGHRSVSWYQQTPGQGLQFLFEYFSETQRNKGNFPGRFSGRQFSNSRSEMNVSTLELGDSALYLCASSLEGGRAFGANVLTFGAGSRLTVL.

This clonotype has a count of ten or more. V gene TRBV7-2 combines with J gene TRBJ2-1; no reliable D call. CDR3 size: 17 residues. Germline V gene data show CDR1 as SGHTA and CDR2 as FQGNSA. Trimming removed 2 bases from V and 0 bases from J, with 14 bases in between. CDR3: CASSLKVATSSYNEQFF. CDR3 nucleotide sequence: TGTGCCAGCAGCTTAAAAGTAGCCACGAGCTCCTACAATGAGCAGTTCTTC.

This clonotype appeared many times. V and J are TRBV7-2 and TRBJ2-7; D gene uncertain. The V end was cut by 5 bases, the J end by 2 bases, with 4 bases between. The germline CDR1 and CDR2 sequences are SGHTA and FQGNSA. This CDR3 contains 11 residues. The CDR3, as DNA: TGTGCCAGCAGCGCCACCTACGAGCAGTACTTC. Protein product: CASSATYEQYF.

The CDR3 is CASSSYRTSGGNEQFF. The CDR3 DNA sequence: TGTGCCAGCAGTTCCTACCGGACTAGCGGGGGGAATGAGCAGTTCTTC. The chain employs TRBV6-9 and TRBJ2-1; 14 nucleotides line up with TRBD2. The CDR3 consists of 16 residues. Germline V gene lookup returns CDR1 MNHGY and CDR2 SVAAGI. V shed 4 bases and J 7 bases; nucleotides not matched to a gene: 6.

A few counts support this clonotype. The genes are TRBV24-1 and TRBJ2-3; D is possibly TRBD1 (6 bases). Per germline, CDR1 KGHDR and CDR2 SFDVKD. The CDR3 consists of 15 residues. V gave up 5 bases and J gave up 6 bases, with 17 bases separating them. CDR3 protein: CATSGPAQGRDTQYF. The CDR3 coding sequence is TGTGCCACCAGTGGTCCCGCACAGGGTCGGGATACGCAGTATTTT.

Here the CDR3 reads CASFHSGRADTQYF. CDR3 DNA: TGCGCCAGCTTCCATAGCGGGAGGGCAGATACGCAGTATTTT. The V call is TRBV5-1, the J call TRBJ2-3; 11 nucleotides agree with TRBD2. After removal of 7 bases from V and 4 bases from J, the junction contained 5 bases not matched to a gene. This CDR3 comprises 14 residues. Looked up from germline, CDR1 is SGHRS and CDR2 is YFSETQ.

In this sample, this clonotype turned up many times. The chain recombines TRBV29-1 with TRBJ1-1, with 11 bases matching TRBD1. Germline V gene data show CDR1 as SQVTM and CDR2 as ANQGSEA. Germline trimming cut 6 bases from V and 5 bases from J; bases unmatched to any gene: 8. CDR3 size: 14 residues. The CDR3 region is CSVTDRGRYTEAFF. The CDR3 DNA follows: TGCAGCGTGACGGACAGGGGGCGTTATACTGAAGCTTTCTTT.

The rearrangement uses TRBV12-3 or TRBV12-4 and TRBJ1-6; D perhaps matches TRBD1 (6 bases). This CDR3 region has 15 residues. The V and J ends lost 6 bases and 7 bases respectively, with 16 bases between them. The chain's CDR3 is CASRDTGIRNSPLHF. The CDR3 bases are TGTGCCAGCAGGGATACAGGGATTCGGAATTCACCCCTCCACTTT.

This clonotype was observed at least ten times. The chain is built from TRBV28 and TRBJ2-7; D remains unclear. Germline loops: CDR1 MDHEN, CDR2 SYDVKM. Trimming removed 5 bases at V and 6 bases at J, with 8 bases between. The CDR3 is 11 amino acids. The CDR3 DNA sequence: TGTGCCAGCAGTGGGCCCCTCGAGCAGTACTTC. It is translated as CASSGPLEQYF.

This clonotype was counted at least ten times. The CDR3 DNA follows: TGCAGTGCTAGTTCAGGGATCCAAGAGACCCAGTACTTC. Its protein product is CSASSGIQETQYF. The chain is built from TRBV20-1 and TRBJ2-5; possible D gene TRBD1, 5 bases. Trimming left V 3 bases short and J 1 base short, with 9 bases between. CDR3 size: 13 residues. Germline assignment: CDR1 DFQATT and CDR2 SNEGSKA (reference sequence).

Points on this clonotype: A single base separates this from a much larger clone, so it may be a read error. The chain couples TRBV2 to TRBJ1-2; D gene ambiguous. V lost 3 bases to trimming and J lost 5 bases, with 16 bases between them. The CDR3 consists of 15 residues. The germline V gene encodes CDR1 SNHLY and CDR2 FYNNEI. This chain's CDR3 is CASSDVILSAYGYTF. As DNA, the CDR3 is TGTGCCAGCAGTGATGTGATACTGAGTGCATATGGCTACACCTTC.

There are many counts of this clonotype. The gene calls are TRBV28 and TRBJ2-3; D may match TRBD1 or TRBD2 (6 bases each). CDR3 length: 14 amino acids. Per the germline V gene, CDR1 is MDHEN and CDR2 is SYDVKM. V gave up 5 bases and J gave up 10 bases, with 19 bases separating them. The CDR3 loop reads CASSPPGTPGAQYF. CDR3 sequence (DNA): TGTGCCAGCAGTCCCCCCGGGACACCGGGGGCGCAGTATTTT.

This clonotype came up a few times. The chain employs TRBV27 and TRBJ2-4; no reliable D call. This CDR3 has 15 residues. V was clipped by 6 bases and J by 0 bases, with 12 bases between them. Germline V gene data show CDR1 as MNHEY and CDR2 as SMNVEV (reference sequence). This chain's CDR3 is CASSTDPIAKNIQYF. The CDR3 DNA is TGTGCCAGCAGCACAGACCCCATAGCCAAAAACATTCAGTACTTC.

In its sample, this clonotype was seen a few times. The V gene is TRBV4-2, the J gene TRBJ2-1, with 8 positions matching TRBD2. Germline trimming cut 1 base from V and 6 bases from J; bases unmatched to any gene: 11. CDR3 length: 17 amino acids. CDR1 LGHNA and CDR2 YNFKEQ come from the germline V gene. The CDR3 DNA follows: TGTGCCAGCAGCCAAGGGGGCCCGGGACTAGGGACCAATGAGCAGTTCTTC. Amino acids: CASSQGGPGLGTNEQFF.